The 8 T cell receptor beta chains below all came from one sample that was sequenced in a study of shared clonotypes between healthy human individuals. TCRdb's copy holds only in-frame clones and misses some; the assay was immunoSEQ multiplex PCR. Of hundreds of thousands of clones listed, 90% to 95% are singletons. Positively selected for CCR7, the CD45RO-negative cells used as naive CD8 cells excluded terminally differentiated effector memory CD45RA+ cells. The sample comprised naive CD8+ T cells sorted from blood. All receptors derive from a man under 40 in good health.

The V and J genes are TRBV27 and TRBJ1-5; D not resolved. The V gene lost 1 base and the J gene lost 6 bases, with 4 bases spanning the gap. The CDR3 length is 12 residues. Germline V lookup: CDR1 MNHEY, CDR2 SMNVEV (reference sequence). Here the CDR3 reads CASSLFGQPQHF. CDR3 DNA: TGTGCCAGCAGTTTATTCGGTCAGCCCCAGCATTTT.

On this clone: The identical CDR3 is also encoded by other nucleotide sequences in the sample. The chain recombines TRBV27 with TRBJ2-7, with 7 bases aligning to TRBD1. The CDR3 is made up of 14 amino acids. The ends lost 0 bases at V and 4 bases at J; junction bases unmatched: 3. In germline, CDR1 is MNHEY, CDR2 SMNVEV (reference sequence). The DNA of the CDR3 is TGTGCCAGCAGTTTATCGCGGACAGGATACGAGCAGTACTTC. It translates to CASSLSRTGYEQYF.

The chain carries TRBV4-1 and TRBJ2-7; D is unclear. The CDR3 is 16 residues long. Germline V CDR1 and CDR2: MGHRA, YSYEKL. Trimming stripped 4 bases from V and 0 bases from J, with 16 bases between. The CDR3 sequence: CASSRVIGVSSYEQYF. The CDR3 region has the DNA TGCGCCAGCAGCCGTGTTATCGGCGTAAGCTCCTACGAGCAGTACTTC.

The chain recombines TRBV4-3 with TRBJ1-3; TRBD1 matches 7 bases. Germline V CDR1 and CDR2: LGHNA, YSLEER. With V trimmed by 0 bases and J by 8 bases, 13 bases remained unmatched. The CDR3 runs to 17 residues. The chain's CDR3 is CASSQDQQTGFEDTIYF. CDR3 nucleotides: TGCGCCAGCAGCCAAGATCAGCAGACAGGGTTTGAGGACACCATATATTTT.

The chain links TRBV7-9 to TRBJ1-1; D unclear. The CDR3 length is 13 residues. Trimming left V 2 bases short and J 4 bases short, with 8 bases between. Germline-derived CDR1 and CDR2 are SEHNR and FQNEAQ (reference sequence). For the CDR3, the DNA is TGTGCCAGCAGCTTACCTGGGCTCACTGAAGCTTTCTTT. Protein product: CASSLPGLTEAFF.

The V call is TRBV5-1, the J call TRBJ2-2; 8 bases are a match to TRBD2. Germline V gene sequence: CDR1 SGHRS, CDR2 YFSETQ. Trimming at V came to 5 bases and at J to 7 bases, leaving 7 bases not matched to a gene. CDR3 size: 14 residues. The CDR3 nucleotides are TGCGCCAGCAGTTACGCGGGAGGTTTCGGGGAGCTGTTTTTT. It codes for CASSYAGGFGELFF.

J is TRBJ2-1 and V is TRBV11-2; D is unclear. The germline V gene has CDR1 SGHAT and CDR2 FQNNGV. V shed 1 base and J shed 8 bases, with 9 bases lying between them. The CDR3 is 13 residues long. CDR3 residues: CASSLAPHYEQFF. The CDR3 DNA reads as TGTGCCAGCAGCTTAGCACCCCATTATGAGCAGTTCTTC.

The CDR3 nucleotides are TGCGCCAGCAGCCAGATGCCAGGGGGGGACGAGCAGTACTTC. Its translation: CASSQMPGGDEQYF. V is TRBV4-3 and J is TRBJ2-7, with D perhaps assigned TRBD1 or TRBD2 (7 bases each). V lost 3 bases and J 5 bases, leaving 14 bases between the germline ends. Germline lookup yields CDR1 LGHNA and CDR2 YSLEER. The CDR3 covers 14 residues.